This T cell receptor beta chain was sequenced for a study of OX40 agonist ivuxolimab in advanced cancers. A note on the overall study: Ivuxolimab was a fully human IgG2 agonistic monoclonal antibody targeting the costimulatory receptor OX40 (CD134). The paper describes the monotherapy dose-escalation part (N ≈ 50 patients) of the phase I trial of ivuxolimab. Partial responses occurred in three dose-escalation patients: two with cutaneous melanoma and one with hepatocellular carcinoma. Intravenous ivuxolimab was administered to patients every 2 weeks at six dose levels: 0.01, 0.1, 0.3, 1.5, 3 and 10 mg/kg. The point of sequencing TCRbeta in the periphery was to test whether ivuxolimab changed TCR sequence diversity and drove clonal T-cell expansion. Patients were allowed to have had prior anti-PD-1, anti-PD-L1 or anti-CTLA-4 therapy, and approximately 41% of the dose-escalation patients had previously received checkpoint inhibitors. A male proportion of around 81% and a mean age of 60 years, ranging from about 23 to 79, were recorded for the dose-escalation cohort. Among the roughly 52 dose-escalation patients, about 19 had hepatocellular carcinoma, about 15 melanoma, 9 renal cell carcinoma and 9 head and neck cancer. The paper's findings and limits, for the study overall: At doses of 0.1 to 3.0 mg/kg, clonal expansion of both CD4+ and CD8+ blood T cells was observed from baseline to week 6. In the 0.1-3.0 mg/kg groups, partial responders were among the patients with the lowest normalized peripheral clonal expansion, particularly in CD8+ T cells. On average, CD8+ T cells showed more expanded clones than CD4+ T cells after ivuxolimab. Low levels of normalized T-cell clonal expansion were also seen in some nonresponding patients. Which antigens the clonally expanded peripheral T cells were specific for was not determined.

Concerning this clone itself: Its antigen has not been determined. No per-base quality is available; no much larger clone lies one base away.

Genomic DNA was isolated from the sorted cells so that the TCRbeta CDR3 region could be sequenced. TCRbeta CDR3 regions were sequenced using the immunoSEQ Assay. In its TCRdb copy, this immuneACCESS table keeps in-frame sequences only and misses some clones. Where compared with another copy, unresolved V genes explain less than half of these, and the others have no known cause. The sample data list 40,000 to 50,000 clones, and about 91% of these were observed just once. Together, the top ten hold around 4.7% of the sample. The trial excluded patients who had a history of autoimmune disease or who were on systemic immunosuppression. In every dose cohort, peripheral blood was drawn for TCR sequencing at baseline, cycle 4 day 1, and cycle 7 day 1. Samples were obtained from an open-label, multicenter, first-in-human phase I dose-escalation trial of ivuxolimab. The trial enrolled adults with locally advanced or metastatic head and neck squamous cell, hepatocellular, melanoma or renal cell carcinoma. Before TCR sequencing, CD4+ T cells and CD8+ T cells from peripheral blood were sorted into separate populations.

The V and J ends are trimmed by 11 bases and 4 bases, leaving 15 bases between them. Looking up the germline V gene yields CDR1 MNHEY and CDR2 SVGAGI. From the cysteine up to the phenylalanine, the CDR3 has a length of 12 residues. The DNA shown is the 36-base CDR3, in frame from base 1. The chain couples TRBV6-5 to TRBJ2-7; the D gene assignment is perhaps TRBD1 or TRBD2, with each matching 6 bases. This TCR was sampled from an adult with an advanced solid tumor such as melanoma, head and neck, liver or kidney cancer. The source material was CD4+ or CD8+ T cells sorted from blood, sampled in a trial of the OX40 agonist ivuxolimab. CDR3 loop: CAGGPDIYEQYF. Here is the DNA: TGTGCCGGGGGGCCAGATATATACGAGCAGTACTTC.